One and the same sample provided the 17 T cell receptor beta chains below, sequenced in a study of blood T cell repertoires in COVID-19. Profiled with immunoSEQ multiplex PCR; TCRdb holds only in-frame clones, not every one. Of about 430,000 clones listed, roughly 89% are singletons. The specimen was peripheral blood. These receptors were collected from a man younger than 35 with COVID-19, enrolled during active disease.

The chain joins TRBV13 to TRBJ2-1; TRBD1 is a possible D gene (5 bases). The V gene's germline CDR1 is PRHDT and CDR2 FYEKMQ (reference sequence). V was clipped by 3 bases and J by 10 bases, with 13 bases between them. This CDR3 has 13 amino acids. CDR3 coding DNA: TGTGCCAGCAGCTTCTACAGGTGCGGAGAGCAGTTCTTC. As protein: CASSFYRCGEQFF.

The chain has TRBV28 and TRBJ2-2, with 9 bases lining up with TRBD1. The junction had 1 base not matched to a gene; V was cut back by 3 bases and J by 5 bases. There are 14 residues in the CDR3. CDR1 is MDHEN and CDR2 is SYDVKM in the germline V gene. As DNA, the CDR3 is TGTGCCAGCAGTTTGACAGGGGGGACCGGGGAGCTGTTTTTT. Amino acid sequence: CASSLTGGTGELFF.

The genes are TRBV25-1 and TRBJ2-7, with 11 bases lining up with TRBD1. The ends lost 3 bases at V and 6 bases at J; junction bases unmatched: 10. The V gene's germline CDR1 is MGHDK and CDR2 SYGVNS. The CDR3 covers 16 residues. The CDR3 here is CASSDLPGQGGSEQYF. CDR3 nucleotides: TGTGCCAGCAGTGACCTTCCGGGACAGGGGGGAAGCGAGCAGTACTTC.

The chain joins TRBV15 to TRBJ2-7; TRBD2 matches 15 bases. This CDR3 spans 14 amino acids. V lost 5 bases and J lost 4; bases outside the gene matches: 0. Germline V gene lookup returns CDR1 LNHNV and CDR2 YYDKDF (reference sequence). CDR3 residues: CATSGLAGGYEQYF. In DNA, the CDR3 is TGTGCCACCAGCGGACTAGCGGGAGGGTACGAGCAGTACTTC.

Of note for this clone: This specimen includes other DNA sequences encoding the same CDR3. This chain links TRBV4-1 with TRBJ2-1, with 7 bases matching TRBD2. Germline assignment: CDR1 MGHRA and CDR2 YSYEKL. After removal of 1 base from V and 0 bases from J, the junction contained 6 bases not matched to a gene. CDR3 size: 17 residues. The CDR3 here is CASSQVGGGSSYNEQFF. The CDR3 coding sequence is TGCGCCAGCAGCCAAGTGGGAGGCGGGAGCTCCTACAATGAGCAGTTCTTC.

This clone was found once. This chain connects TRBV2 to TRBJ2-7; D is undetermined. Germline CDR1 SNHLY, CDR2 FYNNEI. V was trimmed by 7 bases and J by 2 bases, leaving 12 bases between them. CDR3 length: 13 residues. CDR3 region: CASTRLGAYEQYF. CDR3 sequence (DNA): TGTGCCAGCACCCGACTGGGTGCCTACGAGCAGTACTTC.

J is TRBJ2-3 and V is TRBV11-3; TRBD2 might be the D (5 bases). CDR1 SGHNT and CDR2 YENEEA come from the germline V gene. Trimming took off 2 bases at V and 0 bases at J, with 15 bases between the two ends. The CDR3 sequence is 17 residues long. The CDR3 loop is CASSLRSGRFSTDTQYF. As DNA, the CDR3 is TGTGCCAGCAGCTTAAGGTCGGGGAGATTCAGCACAGATACGCAGTATTTT.

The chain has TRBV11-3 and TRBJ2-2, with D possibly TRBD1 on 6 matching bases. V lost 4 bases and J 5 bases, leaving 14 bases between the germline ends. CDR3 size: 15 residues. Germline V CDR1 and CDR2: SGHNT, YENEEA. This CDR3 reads CASSSQGLGTGELFF. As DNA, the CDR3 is TGTGCCAGCAGCTCACAGGGTCTGGGGACCGGGGAGCTGTTTTTT. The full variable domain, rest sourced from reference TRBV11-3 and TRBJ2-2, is EAGVVQSPRYKIIEKKQPVAFWCNPISGHNTLYWYLQNLGQGPELLIRYENEEAVDDSQLPKDRFSAERLKGVDSTLKIQPAELGDSAVYLCASSSQGLGTGELFFGEGSRLTVL.

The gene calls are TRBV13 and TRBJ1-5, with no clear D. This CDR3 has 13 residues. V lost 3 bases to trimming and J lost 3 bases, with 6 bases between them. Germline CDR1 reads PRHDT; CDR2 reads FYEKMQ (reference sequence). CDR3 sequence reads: CASSLANNQPQHF. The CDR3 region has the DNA TGTGCCAGCAGCTTGGCAAACAATCAGCCCCAGCATTTT.

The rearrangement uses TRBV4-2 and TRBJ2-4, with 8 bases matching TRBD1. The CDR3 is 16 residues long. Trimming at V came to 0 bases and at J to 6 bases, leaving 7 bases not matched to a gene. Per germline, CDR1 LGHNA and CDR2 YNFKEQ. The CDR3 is CASSQEVDRETNIQYF. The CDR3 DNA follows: TGTGCCAGCAGCCAAGAGGTGGACAGGGAAACAAACATTCAGTACTTC.

CDR3 in amino acids: CASSPSVNSYNEQFF. The CDR3, as DNA: TGTGCCAGCAGCCCTAGCGTAAACTCCTACAATGAGCAGTTCTTC. The chain employs TRBV3-1 (or the pseudogene TRBV3-2) and TRBJ2-1; tentative D call: TRBD2 (6 bases). CDR1 and CDR2 (germline): LGHDT, YNNKEL (reference sequence). There are 15 residues in the CDR3. Trimming left V 4 bases short and J 0 bases short, with 10 bases between.

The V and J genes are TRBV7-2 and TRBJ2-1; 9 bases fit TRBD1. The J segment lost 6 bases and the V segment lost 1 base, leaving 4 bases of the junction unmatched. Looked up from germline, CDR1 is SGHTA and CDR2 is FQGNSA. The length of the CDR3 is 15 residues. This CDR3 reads CASSLDGTGINEQFF. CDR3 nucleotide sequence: TGTGCCAGCAGCTTAGACGGGACAGGGATCAATGAGCAGTTCTTC.

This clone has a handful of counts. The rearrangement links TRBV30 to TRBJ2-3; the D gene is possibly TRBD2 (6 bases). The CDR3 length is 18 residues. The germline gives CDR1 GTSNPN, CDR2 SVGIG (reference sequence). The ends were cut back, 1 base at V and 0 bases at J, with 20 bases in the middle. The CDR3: CAWSGGVWSDSSTDTQYF. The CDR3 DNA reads TGTGCCTGGAGTGGGGGGGTTTGGAGCGACTCTAGCACAGATACGCAGTATTTT.

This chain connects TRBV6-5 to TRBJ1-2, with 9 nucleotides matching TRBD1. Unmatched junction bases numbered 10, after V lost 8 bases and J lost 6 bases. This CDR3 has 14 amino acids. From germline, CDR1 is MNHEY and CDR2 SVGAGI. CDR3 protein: CASLNWGQGHGYTF. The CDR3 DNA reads TGTGCCAGCCTCAATTGGGGACAGGGACATGGCTACACCTTC.

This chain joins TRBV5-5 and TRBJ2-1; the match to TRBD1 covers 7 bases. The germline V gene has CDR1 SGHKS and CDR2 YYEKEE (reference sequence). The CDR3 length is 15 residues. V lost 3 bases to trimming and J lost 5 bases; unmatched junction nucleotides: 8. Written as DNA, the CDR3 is TGTGCCAGCAGCTGGGGCCCGACAGGGAACAATGAGCAGTTCTTC. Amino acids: CASSWGPTGNNEQFF.

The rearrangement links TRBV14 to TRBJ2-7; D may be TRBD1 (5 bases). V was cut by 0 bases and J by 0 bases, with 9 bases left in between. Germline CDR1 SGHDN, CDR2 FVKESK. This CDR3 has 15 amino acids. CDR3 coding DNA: TGTGCCAGCAGCCAAGAGACAGTTCCCTCCTACGAGCAGTACTTC. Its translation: CASSQETVPSYEQYF.

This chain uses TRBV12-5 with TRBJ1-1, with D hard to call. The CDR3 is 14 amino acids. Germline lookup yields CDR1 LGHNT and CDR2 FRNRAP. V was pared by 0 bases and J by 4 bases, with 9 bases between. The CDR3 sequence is CASGLVTSRTEAFF. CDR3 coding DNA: TGTGCTAGTGGTTTGGTAACATCTCGCACTGAAGCTTTCTTT.